The 13 T cell receptor beta chains below all came from one sample that was sequenced in a study of CD8 T cells in Susac syndrome. The authors reverse transcribed roughly 0.5 to 1 ug RNA with random hexamers. TCRdb processed the immunoSEQ multiplex PCR reads anew with MiXCR; each CDR3 protein has one entry. The sample yields about 140,000 distinct CDR3 sequences, roughly 94% seen once. Sequencing was carried out using CD4+ T cells from PBMCs. The source is a human donor with Susac syndrome.

This chain links TRBV21-1 with TRBJ1-2; the D call TRBD1 from the table was never checked on the DNA. TRBV21-1 is marked as a pseudogene. The CDR3 runs to 15 residues. For the CDR3, the DNA is TGTGCCAGCAGCAAATATATTGGACAGGGCGCTGGCTACACCTTC. Its protein product is CASSKYIGQGAGYTF.

The chain recombines TRBV28 with TRBJ1-2; tentatively, D is TRBD1 (5 bases). CDR1 is MDHEN, CDR2 SYDVKM, per germline. This CDR3 contains 13 residues. Trimming stripped 6 bases from V and 4 bases from J, with 12 bases between. CDR3 amino acids: CASRTETVYGYTF. In DNA, the CDR3 is TGTGCCAGCAGAACCGAGACAGTCTATGGCTACACCTTC.

This clonotype is a singleton in its sample. The chain combines TRBV3-1 with TRBJ2-7; possible D gene TRBD2, 6 bases. V lost 0 bases and J lost 3, with 15 bases in between. The CDR3 spans 16 residues. Per germline, CDR1 LGHDT and CDR2 YNNKEL (reference sequence). CDR3 in amino acids: CASSQEGGSTNYEQYF. CDR3 bases: TGTGCCAGCAGCCAAGAAGGAGGGTCGACGAACTACGAGCAGTACTTC.

Notes on this clonotype: One end of the junction does not line up with germline, which may come from a read error. The chain combines TRBV20-1 with TRBJ2-1; 9 bases line up with TRBD2. The CDR3 runs to 13 residues. In germline, CDR1 is DFQATT, CDR2 SNEGSKA (reference sequence). The CDR3 protein is CSANPPLAGPSPF. DNA of the CDR3: TGCAGTGCTAACCCCCCCCTAGCGGGGCCTTCCCCTTTC.

The CDR3 region has the DNA TGTGCCAGCAGCCCACTTAGGGAGTGGACAGATACGCAGTATTTT. It codes for CASSPLREWTDTQYF. This chain joins TRBV9 and TRBJ2-3, with D tentatively TRBD2 (5 bases). The V end lost 4 bases, the J end lost 3 bases, and 15 bases lay between the germline ends. CDR1 and CDR2 (germline): SGDLS, YYNGEE. This CDR3 comprises 15 residues.

The DNA for the CDR3 is TGCAGTGCTAGAGATGCGATTAGTTTTCCCCTCCACTTT. It yields the protein CSARDAISFPLHF. This chain links TRBV20-1 with TRBJ1-6; no reliable D call. This CDR3 comprises 13 residues. The V and J ends lost 0 bases and 13 bases respectively, with 13 bases between them. Germline CDR1 DFQATT, CDR2 SNEGSKA (reference sequence).

This chain links TRBV12-3 or TRBV12-4 with TRBJ1-1, with a possible D match to TRBD1 (5 bases). V was cut by 5 bases and J by 4 bases, with 14 bases left in between. This CDR3 comprises 14 residues. The CDR3: CASSNPQASTEAFF. The CDR3 region has the DNA TGTGCCAGCAGTAACCCACAGGCTTCCACTGAAGCTTTCTTT.

The chain has TRBV20-1 and TRBJ2-7; a weak D match, TRBD1 (5 bases). V gave up 2 bases and J gave up 6 bases, with 11 bases separating them. The CDR3 sequence is 12 residues long. In germline, CDR1 is DFQATT, CDR2 SNEGSKA (reference sequence). CDR3 sequence (DNA): TGCAGTGCTAGACCGACAGTTCCCGAGCAGTACTTC. Its translation is CSARPTVPEQYF.

This clonotype was counted a single time. The DNA of the CDR3 is TGCAGTGCTAGAGACGGGGGAGGGTACCAAGAGACCCAGTACTTC. As protein: CSARDGGGYQETQYF. The V and J genes are TRBV20-1 and TRBJ2-5; 7 bases fit TRBD2. The CDR3 is made up of 15 amino acids. Germline V gene lookup returns CDR1 DFQATT and CDR2 SNEGSKA (reference sequence). Trimming took 0 bases from V and 0 from J; bases not matched to a gene: 4.

The chain is built from TRBV30 and TRBJ2-1; 9 nucleotides line up with TRBD2. The germline V gene encodes CDR1 GTSNPN and CDR2 SVGIG (reference sequence). The V segment lost 0 bases and the J segment 1 base; nucleotides outside the gene matches: 4. The CDR3 totals 16 residues. The CDR3 sequence: CAWSVGGGASYNEQFF. CDR3 DNA sequence: TGTGCCTGGAGTGTAGGCGGGGGGGCATCCTACAATGAGCAGTTCTTC.

The chain recombines TRBV6-5 with TRBJ1-3; D is uncertain. CDR3 length: 14 residues. The germline gives CDR1 MNHEY, CDR2 SVGAGI. V lost 6 bases, J lost 0 bases, and 9 bases lay in between. The CDR3 is CASRRESSGNTIYF. The CDR3 nucleotides are TGTGCCAGCAGACGAGAGAGCTCTGGAAACACCATATATTTT.

This chain uses TRBV20-1 with TRBJ1-2; weak D call: TRBD1 (5 bases). This CDR3 region has 13 residues. Germline CDR1 DFQATT, CDR2 SNEGSKA (reference sequence). Written as DNA, the CDR3 is TGCAGCATTCTAAAGGGGCAGGGAACTGGCTACACCTTC. Residues: CSILKGQGTGYTF.

The gene calls are TRBV25-1 and TRBJ2-5; D remains unclear. V gave up 4 bases and J gave up 2 bases, with 11 bases separating them. CDR1 is MGHDK, CDR2 SYGVNS, per germline. The CDR3 length is 14 residues. The chain's CDR3 is CASSVYRAQETQYF. As DNA, the CDR3 is TGTGCCAGCAGTGTTTACCGGGCTCAAGAGACCCAGTACTTC.